One sample yielded the 2 T cell receptor beta chains listed below, sequenced in a study of shared clonotypes between healthy human individuals. Measured with immunoSEQ multiplex PCR; TCRdb has only the in-frame clones, and not every one. The table shows about 560,000 clones, with 70% to 80% occurring only once. The material sequenced was PBMCs. The receptors here all came from a middle-aged woman in good health. Some clones in this sample may be carry-over from other donors' samples.

The chain links TRBV18 to TRBJ2-5; perhaps TRBD1 as D (6 bases). The germline V gene encodes CDR1 KGHSH and CDR2 LQKENI. V was clipped by 3 bases and J by 4 bases, with 9 bases between them. The CDR3 totals 13 residues. The DNA for the CDR3 is TGTGCCAGCTCACCGGGGGCGGTAGAGACCCAGTACTTC. Translation: CASSPGAVETQYF.

This rearrangement joins TRBV9 to TRBJ2-1; TRBD2 matches at 7 bases. The V gene end was trimmed by 3 bases and the J gene end by 4 bases; junction bases not matched to a gene: 16. The CDR3 has 18 residues. Germline assignment: CDR1 SGDLS and CDR2 YYNGEE. CDR3 in amino acids: CASSGGGASPTLYNEQFF. CDR3 coding DNA: TGTGCCAGCAGCGGGGGGGGAGCTAGCCCAACCCTATACAATGAGCAGTTCTTC.